This T cell receptor (beta chain) was sequenced during a study of technical replicates of blood from several donors. Method: immunoSEQ multiplex PCR; TCRdb's copy keeps in-frame clones and lacks some. The repertoire holds fewer than 100,000 clones, with over 75% as singletons. The source material was T cells isolated from PBMCs. The sequence came from a human donor in good health.

CDR3 DNA sequence: TGCGCCAGCATAATAGAGACCCAGTACTTC. Protein product: CASIIETQYF. The chain is built from TRBV10-1 and TRBJ2-5; D is unclear. The germline CDR1 and CDR2 sequences are WNHNN and SYGVQD (reference sequence). V lost 7 bases to trimming and J lost 4 bases, with 4 bases between them. This CDR3 comprises 10 residues.